Below, 9 T cell receptor beta chains from the same sample are listed, as sequenced in a study of blood T cell repertoires in COVID-19. The repertoire was sequenced with immunoSEQ multiplex PCR; TCRdb's copy has only in-frame clones and lacks some. The sample has 84,000 or so clones; roughly 80% are singletons. The sequencing input was peripheral blood. These receptors all come from an elderly man with active or convalescent COVID-19.

V gene TRBV10-1 combines with J gene TRBJ1-5, with D perhaps matching TRBD1 (6 bases). Germline V gene lookup returns CDR1 WNHNN and CDR2 SYGVQD (reference sequence). Trimming took 4 bases from V and 0 from J, leaving 31 bases between them. This CDR3 region has 22 residues. The CDR3 loop is CASSVIQSPGHRLTYSNQPQHF. The CDR3 nucleotides read TGCGCCAGCAGTGTCATTCAATCTCCGGGACACCGACTGACTTATAGCAATCAGCCCCAGCATTTT.

The chain employs TRBV11-3 and TRBJ1-1, with TRBD1 matching over 7 bases. The CDR3 runs to 16 residues. V lost 5 bases and J lost 2; bases outside the gene matches: 11. CDR1 SGHNT and CDR2 YENEEA come from the germline V gene. DNA for the CDR3: TGTGCCAGCAGCCCGGGACAGCCTGCCTCCAACACTGAAGCTTTCTTT. It is translated as CASSPGQPASNTEAFF.

This rearrangement joins TRBV5-1 to TRBJ1-6; 9 bases map to TRBD1. The CDR3 spans 14 residues. J gave up 7 bases and V 4 bases, and 3 bases lay outside the gene matches. The germline CDR1 and CDR2 sequences are SGHRS and YFSETQ. The CDR3 DNA sequence: TGCGCCAGCAGCACCGGGACAGGGAATTCACCCCTCCACTTT. Translating it yields CASSTGTGNSPLHF.

This chain uses TRBV18 with TRBJ1-1, with TRBD1 identical over 7 bases. Germline CDR1 reads KGHSH; CDR2 reads LQKENI. This CDR3 comprises 18 residues. V shed 0 bases, J shed 4 bases, and the junction held 14 bases outside the gene matches. Here the CDR3 reads CASSPPGTVGDKSTEAFF. The CDR3 DNA follows: TGTGCCAGCTCACCACCTGGGACAGTGGGGGACAAGAGCACTGAAGCTTTCTTT.

This clone was seen a handful of times. The chain recombines TRBV19 with TRBJ1-1; maybe TRBD1 (6 bases). The V end lost 4 bases, the J end lost 0 bases, and 21 bases lay between the germline ends. Per germline, CDR1 LNHDA and CDR2 SQIVND (reference sequence). The CDR3 extends over 18 amino acids. Written as DNA, the CDR3 is TGTGCCAGTAGTACCAGAAAAGGACAGAGGACCATGAACACTGAAGCTTTCTTT. This gives the protein CASSTRKGQRTMNTEAFF.

CDR3 in amino acids: CASRLSQETQYF. The CDR3 region has the DNA TGTGCCAGCAGACTGAGCCAAGAGACCCAGTACTTC. The chain couples TRBV28 to TRBJ2-5; D not resolved. V lost 6 bases and J 1 base, leaving 6 bases between the germline ends. Germline lookup yields CDR1 MDHEN and CDR2 SYDVKM. The CDR3 contains 12 residues.

The chain employs TRBV5-1 and TRBJ1-1; D unclear. CDR3 size: 13 residues. Trimming removed 0 bases from V and 7 bases from J, with 10 bases in between. Germline lookup yields CDR1 SGHRS and CDR2 YFSETQ. The CDR3 coding sequence is TGCGCCAGCAGCTTGGCCGTCACAGATGAAGCTTTCTTT. Protein: CASSLAVTDEAFF.

The V and J genes are TRBV5-1 and TRBJ1-2; 7 positions agree with TRBD1. Trimming cost V 3 bases and J 3 bases; bases outside gene matches: 2. The CDR3 spans 13 residues. CDR1 SGHRS and CDR2 YFSETQ come from the germline V gene. CDR3 residues: CASSSGQHYGYTF. The CDR3 nucleotides read TGCGCCAGCAGCTCGGGACAGCACTATGGCTACACCTTC.

The chain combines TRBV7-8 with TRBJ2-1, with unresolved D. The CDR3 runs 17 residues. Germline V gene sequence: CDR1 SGHVS, CDR2 FQNEAQ. V was shortened by 1 base and J by 0 bases, with 13 bases between the two germline ends. The CDR3 nucleotides are TGTGCCAGCAGCTTAGTGGGCAGGCTAAGCTCCTACAATGAGCAGTTCTTC. It is translated as CASSLVGRLSSYNEQFF.